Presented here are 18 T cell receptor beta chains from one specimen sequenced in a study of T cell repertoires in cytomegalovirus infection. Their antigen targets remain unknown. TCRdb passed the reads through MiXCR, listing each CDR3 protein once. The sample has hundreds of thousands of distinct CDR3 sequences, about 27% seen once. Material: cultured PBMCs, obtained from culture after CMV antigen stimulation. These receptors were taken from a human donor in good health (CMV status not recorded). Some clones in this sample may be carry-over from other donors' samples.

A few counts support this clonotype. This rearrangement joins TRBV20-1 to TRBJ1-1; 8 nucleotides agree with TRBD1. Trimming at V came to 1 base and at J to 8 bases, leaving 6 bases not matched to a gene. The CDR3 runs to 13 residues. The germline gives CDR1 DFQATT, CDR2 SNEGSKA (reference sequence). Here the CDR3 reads CSARGRTGTEAFF. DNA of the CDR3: TGCAGTGCTAGAGGCCGGACAGGGACGGAAGCTTTCTTT.

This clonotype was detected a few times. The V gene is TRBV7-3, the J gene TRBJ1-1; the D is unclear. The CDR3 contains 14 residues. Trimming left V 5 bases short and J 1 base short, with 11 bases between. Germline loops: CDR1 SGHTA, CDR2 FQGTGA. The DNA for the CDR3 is TGTGCCAGCAGCCCCGGGATGGGGAACACTGAAGCTTTCTTT. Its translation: CASSPGMGNTEAFF. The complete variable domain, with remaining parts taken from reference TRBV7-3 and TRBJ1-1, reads GAGVSQTPSNKVTEKGKYVELRCDPISGHTALYWYRQSLGQGPEFLIYFQGTGAADDSGLPNDRFFAVRPEGSVSTLKIQRTERGDSAVYLCASSPGMGNTEAFFGQGTRLTVV.

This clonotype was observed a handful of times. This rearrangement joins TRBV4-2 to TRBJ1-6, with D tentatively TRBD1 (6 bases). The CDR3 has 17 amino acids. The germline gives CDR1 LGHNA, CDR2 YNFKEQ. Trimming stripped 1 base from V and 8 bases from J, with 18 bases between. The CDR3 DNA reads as TGTGCCAGCAGCCAAGCTGAGGGCTTAGAGGGGGATTCACCCCTCCACTTT. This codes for CASSQAEGLEGDSPLHF.

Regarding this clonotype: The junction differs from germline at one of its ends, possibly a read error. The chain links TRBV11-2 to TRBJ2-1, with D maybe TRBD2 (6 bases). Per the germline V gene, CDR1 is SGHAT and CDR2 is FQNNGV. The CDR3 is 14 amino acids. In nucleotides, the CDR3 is TGTGGCAGCAGCTTAGATCTAGGGAGGAATGAGCAGTTCTTC. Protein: CGSSLDLGRNEQFF.

The CDR3 DNA is TGTGCCAGCAGTTCCCTACAGGGGGAGAGCAATCAGCCCCAGCATTTT. It translates to CASSSLQGESNQPQHF. V usage is TRBV27 and J usage is TRBJ1-5; 8 nucleotides agree with TRBD1. V lost 4 bases and J lost 1; bases outside the gene matches: 6. The CDR3 sequence is 16 residues long. The germline CDR1 and CDR2 sequences are MNHEY and SMNVEV (reference sequence).

CDR3 loop: CASSVDSSGANVLTF. CDR3 sequence (DNA): TGTGCCAGCAGCGTCGACAGCTCTGGGGCCAACGTCCTGACTTTC. This sequence joins TRBV11-2 and TRBJ2-6; perhaps TRBD1 as D (5 bases). CDR3 length: 15 residues. Germline assignment: CDR1 SGHAT and CDR2 FQNNGV. V lost 5 bases to trimming and J lost 0 bases, with 8 bases between them. Based on the CDR3 plus reference TRBV11-2 and TRBJ2-6, the full variable domain is EAGVAQSPRYKIIEKRQSVAFWCNPISGHATLYWYQQILGQGPKLLIQFQNNGVVDDSQLPKDRFSAERLKGVDSTLKIQPAKLEDSAVYLCASSVDSSGANVLTFGAGSRLTVL.

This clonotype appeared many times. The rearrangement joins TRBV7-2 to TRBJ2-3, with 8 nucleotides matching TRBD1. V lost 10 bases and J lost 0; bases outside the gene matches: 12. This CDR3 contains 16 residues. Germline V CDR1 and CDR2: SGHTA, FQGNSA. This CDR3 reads CAIALRRTGSTDTQYF. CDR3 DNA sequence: TGTGCCATCGCGCTGCGAAGGACAGGGAGCACAGATACGCAGTATTTT. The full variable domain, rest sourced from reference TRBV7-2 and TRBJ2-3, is GAGVSQSPSNKVTEKGKDVELRCDPISGHTALYWYRQSLGQGLEFLIYFQGNSAPDKSGLPSDRFSAERTGGSVSTLTIQRTQQEDSAVYLCAIALRRTGSTDTQYFGPGTRLTVL.

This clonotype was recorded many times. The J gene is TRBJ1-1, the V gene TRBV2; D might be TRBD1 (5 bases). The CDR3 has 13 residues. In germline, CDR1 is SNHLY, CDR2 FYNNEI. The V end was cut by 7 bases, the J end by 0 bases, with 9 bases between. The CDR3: CASNQGVNTEAFF. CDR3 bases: TGTGCCAGCAACCAGGGAGTGAACACTGAAGCTTTCTTT.

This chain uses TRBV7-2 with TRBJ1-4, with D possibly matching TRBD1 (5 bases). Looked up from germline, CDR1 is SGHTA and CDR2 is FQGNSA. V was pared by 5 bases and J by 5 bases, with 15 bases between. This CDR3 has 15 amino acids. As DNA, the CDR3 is TGTGCCAGCAGCCTCCAAGTACAGGCAAATGAAAAACTGTTTTTT. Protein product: CASSLQVQANEKLFF.

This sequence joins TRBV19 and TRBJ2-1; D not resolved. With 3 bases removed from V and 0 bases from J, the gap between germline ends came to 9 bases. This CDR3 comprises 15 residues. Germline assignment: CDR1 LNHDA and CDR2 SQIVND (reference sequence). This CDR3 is CASSIATSSYNEQFF. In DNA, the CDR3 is TGTGCCAGTAGTATTGCTACGAGCTCCTACAATGAGCAGTTCTTC.

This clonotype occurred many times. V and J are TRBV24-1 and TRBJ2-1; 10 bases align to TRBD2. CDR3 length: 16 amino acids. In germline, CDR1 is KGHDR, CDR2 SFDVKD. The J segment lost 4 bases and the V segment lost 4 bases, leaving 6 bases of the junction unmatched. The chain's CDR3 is CATSEGTSGTYNEQFF. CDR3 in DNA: TGTGCCACCAGTGAAGGTACTAGCGGGACATACAATGAGCAGTTCTTC.

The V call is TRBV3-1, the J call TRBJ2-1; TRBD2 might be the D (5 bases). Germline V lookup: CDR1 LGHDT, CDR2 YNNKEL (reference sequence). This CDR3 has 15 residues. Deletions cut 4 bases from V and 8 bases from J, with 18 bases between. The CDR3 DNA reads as TGTGCCAGCAGCCTGCCTAGCAGTGCTATTTATGAGCAGTTCTTC. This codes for CASSLPSSAIYEQFF.

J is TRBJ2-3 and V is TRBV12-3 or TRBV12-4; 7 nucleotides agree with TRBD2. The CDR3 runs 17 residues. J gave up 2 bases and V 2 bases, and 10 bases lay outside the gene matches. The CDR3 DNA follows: TGTGCCAGCAGTTTACGCGAGAAGCGGGACTTCACAGATACGCAGTATTTT. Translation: CASSLREKRDFTDTQYF.

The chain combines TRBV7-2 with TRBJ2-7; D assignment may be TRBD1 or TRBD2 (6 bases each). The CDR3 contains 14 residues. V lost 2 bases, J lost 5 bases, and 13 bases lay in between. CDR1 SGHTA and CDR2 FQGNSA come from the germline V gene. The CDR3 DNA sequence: TGTGCCAGCAGCTTAAAGGGGGGTGGGCACGAGCAGTACTTC. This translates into CASSLKGGGHEQYF.

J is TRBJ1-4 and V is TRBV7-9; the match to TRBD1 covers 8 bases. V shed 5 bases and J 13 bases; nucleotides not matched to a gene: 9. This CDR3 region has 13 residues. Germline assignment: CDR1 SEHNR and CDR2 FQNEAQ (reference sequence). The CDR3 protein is CASSRVQGGVLFF. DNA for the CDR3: TGTGCCAGCAGCCGAGTACAGGGGGGCGTACTGTTTTTT.

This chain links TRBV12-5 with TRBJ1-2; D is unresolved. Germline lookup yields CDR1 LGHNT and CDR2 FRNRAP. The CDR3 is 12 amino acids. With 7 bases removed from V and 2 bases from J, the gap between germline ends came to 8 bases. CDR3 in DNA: TGTGCTAGTGCCCAGGCAAACTATGGCTACACCTTC. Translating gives CASAQANYGYTF.

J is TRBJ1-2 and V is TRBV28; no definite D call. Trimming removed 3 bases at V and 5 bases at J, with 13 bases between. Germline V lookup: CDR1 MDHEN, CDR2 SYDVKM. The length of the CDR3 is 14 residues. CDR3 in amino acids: CASSLRRGNYGYTF. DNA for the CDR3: TGTGCCAGCAGTTTGAGGCGGGGAAATTATGGCTACACCTTC.

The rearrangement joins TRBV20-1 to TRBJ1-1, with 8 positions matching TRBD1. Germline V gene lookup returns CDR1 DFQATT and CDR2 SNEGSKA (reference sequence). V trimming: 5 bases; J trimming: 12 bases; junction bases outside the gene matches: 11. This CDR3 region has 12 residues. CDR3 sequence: CSALRTGPLPFF. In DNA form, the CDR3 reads TGCAGTGCTTTACGGACAGGGCCGTTGCCTTTCTTT.